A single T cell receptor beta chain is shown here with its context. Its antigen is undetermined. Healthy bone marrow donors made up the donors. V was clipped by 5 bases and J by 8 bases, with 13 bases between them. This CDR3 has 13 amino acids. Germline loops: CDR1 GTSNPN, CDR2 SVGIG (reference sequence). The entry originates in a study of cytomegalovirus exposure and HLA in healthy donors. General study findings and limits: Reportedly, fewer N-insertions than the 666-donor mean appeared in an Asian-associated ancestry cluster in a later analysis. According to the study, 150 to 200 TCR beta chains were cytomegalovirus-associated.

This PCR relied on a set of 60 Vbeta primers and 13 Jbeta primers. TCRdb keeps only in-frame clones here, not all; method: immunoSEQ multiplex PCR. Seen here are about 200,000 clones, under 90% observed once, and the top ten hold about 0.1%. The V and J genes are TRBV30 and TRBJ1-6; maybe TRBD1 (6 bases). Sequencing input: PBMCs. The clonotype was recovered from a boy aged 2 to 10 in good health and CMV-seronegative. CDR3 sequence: CAWGQYYYSPLHF. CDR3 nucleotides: TGTGCCTGGGGACAGTATTATTATTCACCCCTCCACTTT.